The 14 T cell receptor beta chains reported below all come from one sample, sequenced in a study of cytomegalovirus exposure and HLA in healthy donors. This table comes from immunoSEQ multiplex PCR, and its TCRdb copy is limited to in-frame clones, with some not included. This table holds some 220,000 clones, 75% to 95% found once. Sequencing was performed on PBMCs. The receptors come from a woman younger than 30 in good health and CMV-seronegative.

This chain uses TRBV7-9 with TRBJ2-7, with D perhaps matching TRBD1 (6 bases). Trimming took off 1 base at V and 5 bases at J, with 9 bases between the two ends. Per germline, CDR1 SEHNR and CDR2 FQNEAQ (reference sequence). The CDR3 is 13 amino acids. Written as DNA, the CDR3 is TGTGCCAGCAGCTTAGAGGGGGACGACGAGCAGTACTTC. It encodes CASSLEGDDEQYF. Using reference TRBV7-9 and TRBJ2-7 for the parts outside the CDR3, the full variable domain is DTGVSQNPRHKITKRGQNVTFRCDPISEHNRLYWYRQTLGQGPEFLTYFQNEAQLEKSRLLSDRFSAERPKGSFSTLEIQRTEQGDSAMYLCASSLEGDDEQYFGPGTRLTVT.

The chain recombines TRBV29-1 with TRBJ2-7, with TRBD1 identical over 10 bases. Germline V gives CDR1 SQVTM, CDR2 ANQGSEA. This CDR3 region has 13 residues. J gave up 5 bases and V 6 bases, and 7 bases lay outside the gene matches. The CDR3 reads CSVTGQGSDEQYF. The CDR3 DNA follows: TGCAGCGTCACGGGACAGGGGTCCGACGAGCAGTACTTC.

The rearrangement joins TRBV28 to TRBJ2-7; D is possibly TRBD1 (6 bases). The CDR3 has 13 amino acids. The V gene lost 8 bases and the J gene lost 0 bases, with 11 bases spanning the gap. Germline V lookup: CDR1 MDHEN, CDR2 SYDVKM. This CDR3 reads CASGRGSSYEQYF. For the CDR3, the DNA is TGTGCCAGCGGTAGGGGGAGCTCCTACGAGCAGTACTTC.

This clone was counted a few times. This chain connects TRBV7-9 to TRBJ1-2; 7 bases match TRBD1. There are 14 residues in the CDR3. Germline CDR1 and CDR2: SEHNR and FQNEAQ (reference sequence). V gave up 1 base and J gave up 7 bases; unmatched junction bases: 6. The DNA for the CDR3 is TGTGCCAGCAGCTTAGTACAGGGGAGCGGTGGCTACACCTTC. This sequence encodes CASSLVQGSGGYTF.

This chain joins TRBV5-4 and TRBJ1-1; 10 bases are shared with TRBD1. CDR1 SGHNT and CDR2 YYREEE come from the germline V gene (reference sequence). Unmatched junction bases numbered 11, after V lost 4 bases and J lost 5 bases. CDR3 length equals 16 residues. The CDR3 reads CASSLQPGQGSTEAFF. As DNA, the CDR3 is TGTGCCAGCAGCCTCCAACCGGGACAGGGGAGTACTGAAGCTTTCTTT.

The chain links TRBV7-3 to TRBJ2-2, with D hard to call. The CDR3 contains 14 residues. V lost 5 bases to trimming and J lost 6 bases, with 13 bases between them. In germline, CDR1 is SGHTA, CDR2 FQGTGA. CDR3 protein: CASSPVTRAGELFF. DNA of the CDR3: TGTGCCAGCAGCCCCGTAACTCGGGCCGGGGAGCTGTTTTTT.

The J gene is TRBJ1-1, the V gene TRBV9; D remains unclear. V gave up 0 bases and J gave up 0 bases, with 9 bases separating them. The germline gives CDR1 SGDLS, CDR2 YYNGEE. CDR3 length equals 15 residues. Written as DNA, the CDR3 is TGTGCCAGCAGCGTAGGGGCAAGAATGAACACTGAAGCTTTCTTT. This sequence encodes CASSVGARMNTEAFF.

This clone is a singleton in its sample. V is TRBV2 and J is TRBJ1-1; a possible D gene is TRBD1 (6 bases). V lost 5 bases and J lost 5, with 15 bases in between. Germline V lookup: CDR1 SNHLY, CDR2 FYNNEI. This CDR3 is built from 14 residues. This chain's CDR3 is CASSPMGALTEAFF. The CDR3 bases are TGTGCCAGCAGTCCCATGGGGGCGCTTACTGAAGCTTTCTTT.

The CDR3 nucleotides read TGTGCCAGCAGTGAAGCCCCGATTAGCGGGAGCCAGACCCAGTACTTC. This codes for CASSEAPISGSQTQYF. This rearrangement joins TRBV6-1 to TRBJ2-5; 9 nucleotides agree with TRBD2. The J segment lost 6 bases and the V segment lost 0 bases, leaving 8 bases of the junction unmatched. The germline CDR1 and CDR2 sequences are MNHNS and SASEGT. The CDR3 length is 16 residues.

The rearrangement joins TRBV30 to TRBJ1-4; D gene ambiguous. Germline CDR1 and CDR2: GTSNPN and SVGIG (reference sequence). V lost 2 bases to trimming and J lost 2 bases, with 15 bases between them. The CDR3 runs 16 residues. The CDR3 bases are TGTGCCTGGAGTCCTACTCTAGGATATACTAATGAAAAACTGTTTTTT. It encodes CAWSPTLGYTNEKLFF. Full variable domain (missing parts from reference TRBV30 and TRBJ1-4): SQTIHQWPATLVQPVGSPLSLECTVEGTSNPNLYWYRQAAGRGLQLLFYSVGIGQISSEVPQNLSASRPQDRQFILSSKKLLLSDSGFYLCAWSPTLGYTNEKLFFGSGTQLSVL.

V gene TRBV28 combines with J gene TRBJ1-6; 9 bases fit TRBD1. There are 15 residues in the CDR3. CDR1 and CDR2 (germline): MDHEN, SYDVKM. After removal of 6 bases from V and 7 bases from J, the junction contained 7 bases not matched to a gene. DNA of the CDR3: TGTGCCAGCAGGGGGGGGGACAGGGAGAATTCACCCCTCCACTTT. It specifies CASRGGDRENSPLHF. The full variable domain, completed using reference TRBV28 and TRBJ1-6, is DVKVTQSSRYLVKRTGEKVFLECVQDMDHENMFWYRQDPGLGLRLIYFSYDVKMKEKGDIPEGYSVSREKKERFSLILESASTNQTSMYLCASRGGDRENSPLHFGNGTRLTVT.

The rearrangement links TRBV7-3 to TRBJ2-2, with 12 nucleotides matching TRBD2. Germline V CDR1 and CDR2: SGHTA, FQGTGA. The CDR3 covers 18 residues. V lost 2 bases, J lost 6 bases, and 10 bases stayed unmatched. CDR3 DNA: TGTGCCAGCAGCTTATCCGGGACTAGCGGGTCCGGGCCCGGGGAGCTGTTTTTT. This sequence encodes CASSLSGTSGSGPGELFF.

The rearrangement joins TRBV28 to TRBJ2-3; possibly TRBD1 for D (5 bases). The CDR3 covers 15 residues. Germline V CDR1 and CDR2: MDHEN, SYDVKM. The V end lost 4 bases, the J end lost 6 bases, and 17 bases lay between the germline ends. As DNA, the CDR3 is TGTGCCAGCAGTTGGAGAGGACAAGGTTATGATACGCAGTATTTT. Residues: CASSWRGQGYDTQYF. Combining the CDR3 with reference TRBV28 and TRBJ2-3 gives the whole variable domain DVKVTQSSRYLVKRTGEKVFLECVQDMDHENMFWYRQDPGLGLRLIYFSYDVKMKEKGDIPEGYSVSREKKERFSLILESASTNQTSMYLCASSWRGQGYDTQYFGPGTRLTVL.

The chain joins TRBV9 to TRBJ2-7; 9 bases map to TRBD2. With V trimmed by 0 bases and J by 0 bases, 1 base remained unmatched. The germline CDR1 and CDR2 sequences are SGDLS and YYNGEE. The CDR3 loop spans 15 amino acids. DNA for the CDR3: TGTGCCAGCAGCGTAGAGGGACTAGCCTCCTACGAGCAGTACTTC. This codes for CASSVEGLASYEQYF.